These T cell receptor beta chains were read from a single sample in a study of CD4 T cells in relation to SARS-CoV-2 and coronaviruses. Their recognized antigens are unknown. Sequencing was performed with immunoSEQ multiplex PCR; in TCRdb, only in-frame clones are kept and a portion is missing. The sample has around 16,000 clones; 70% to 80% are singletons. Sequencing used CD4+ T cells from PBMCs, cultured in vitro. These receptors were collected from a human donor in good health. The CDR3 runs from the conserved cysteine through the conserved F or W. A D gene is named only where the DNA matches it firmly. Expanded clones are given a class, and other clones once, few, many or no size at all.

-	15	TRBJ1-4	TRBV7-9	-	CASSRMKTGPEKLFF	TGTGCCAGCAGCCGGATGAAAACAGGTCCTGAAAAACTGTTTTTT
-	13	TRBJ1-1	TRBV30	-	CAGNKPGSTEAFF	TGTGCCGGCAACAAGCCGGGAAGCACTGAAGCTTTCTTT
TRBD1	16	TRBJ2-2	TRBV3-1/TRBV3-2	-	CASSHTGQGMVGELFF	TGTGCCAGCAGCCATACTGGACAGGGGATGGTCGGGGAGCTGTTTTTT
-	15	TRBJ1-4	TRBV28	few	CASRASWPLAEKLFF	TGTGCCAGCCGGGCTTCGTGGCCCTTGGCTGAAAAACTGTTTTTT
TRBD1	15	TRBJ2-5	TRBV6-1	-	CASRPGQTLQETQYF	TGTGCCAGCAGGCCGGGACAGACTCTCCAAGAGACCCAGTACTTC
-	15	TRBJ1-5	TRBV28	-	CASTLGGGGNQPQHF	TGTGCCAGCACCCTGGGCGGAGGGGGCAATCAGCCCCAGCATTTT
-	15	TRBJ1-5	TRBV3-1/TRBV3-2	-	CASSQGWLGVQPQHF	TGTGCCAGCAGCCAAGGTTGGCTTGGCGTTCAGCCCCAGCATTTT
-	16	TRBJ2-7	TRBV21-1	few	CASSKKVGTAPYEQYF	TGTGCCAGCAGCAAAAAGGTGGGGACTGCACCCTACGAGCAGTACTTC
-	12	TRBJ2-1	TRBV3-1/TRBV3-2	once	CASSQATRGQFF	TGTGCCAGCAGCCAGGCAACCAGAGGGCAGTTCTTC
-	12	TRBJ1-6	TRBV12-3/TRBV12-4	-	CASSLRNSPLHF	TGTGCCAGCAGTTTAAGAAATTCACCCCTCCACTTT
-	16	TRBJ2-1	TRBV5-4	-	CASSLGHSEALNEQFF	TGTGCCAGCAGCTTGGGACACTCTGAAGCCTTAAATGAGCAGTTCTTC
-	15	TRBJ2-3	TRBV5-4	-	CASSSPGVRTDTQYF	TGTGCCAGCAGTTCCCCAGGGGTTCGCACAGATACGCAGTATTTT
-	11	TRBJ2-7	TRBV20-1	few	CSAQGGYEQYF	TGCAGTGCTCAGGGGGGCTACGAGCAGTACTTC
TRBD1	13	TRBJ1-6	TRBV12-3/TRBV12-4	few	CASTLGQGGPLHF	TGTGCCAGCACCCTTGGACAGGGAGGACCCCTCCACTTT
TRBD1	13	TRBJ1-2	TRBV24-1	-	CATSQGADYGYTF	TGTGCCACCAGTCAGGGGGCAGACTATGGCTACACCTTC
TRBD2	15	TRBJ2-5	TRBV4-1	-	CASSQVAGVQETQYF	TGCGCCAGCAGCCAAGTAGCGGGAGTACAGGAGACCCAGTACTTC
-	16	TRBJ2-1	TRBV7-9	-	CASSSGSGSSYNEQFF	TGTGCCAGCAGCAGCGGCAGCGGTAGCTCCTACAATGAGCAGTTCTTC
TRBD1	17	TRBJ2-1	TRBV5-1	-	CASSPSTGTGHYNEQFF	TGCGCCAGCAGCCCGTCCACCGGGACAGGGCACTACAATGAGCAGTTCTTC
TRBD1	14	TRBJ2-5	TRBV5-4	-	CASSGTGSPETQYF	TGTGCCAGCAGCGGGACAGGTTCACCAGAGACCCAGTACTTC
TRBD1	13	TRBJ2-5	TRBV27	-	CASRRTGTETQYF	TGTGCCAGCAGGAGGACAGGGACGGAGACCCAGTACTTC
-	13	TRBJ1-5	TRBV27	-	CASGRQSNQPQHF	TGTGCCAGCGGTCGACAGAGCAATCAGCCCCAGCATTTT
-	12	TRBJ1-1	TRBV19	few	CASSRENTEAFF	TGTGCCAGTAGTCGGGAGAACACTGAAGCTTTCTTT
-	14	TRBJ1-3	TRBV3-1/TRBV3-2	-	CASSPTGPGNTIYF	TGTGCCAGCAGCCCTACCGGGCCAGGAAACACCATATATTTT
-	15	TRBJ2-2	TRBV7-3	-	CASSLNAGATGELFF	TGTGCCAGCAGCTTAAATGCCGGAGCCACCGGGGAGCTGTTTTTT
-	13	TRBJ1-5	TRBV7-2	-	CASSSVVGQPQHF	TGTGCCAGCAGCTCGGTTGTGGGTCAGCCCCAGCATTTT
-	14	TRBJ1-2	TRBV19	once	CASSKTEVNYGYTF	TGTGCCAGTAGTAAGACAGAGGTTAACTATGGCTACACCTTC
TRBD2	17	TRBJ2-2	TRBV25-1	-	CASSDPSGRANTGELFF	TGTGCCAGCAGTGACCCTAGCGGGAGGGCGAACACCGGGGAGCTGTTTTTT